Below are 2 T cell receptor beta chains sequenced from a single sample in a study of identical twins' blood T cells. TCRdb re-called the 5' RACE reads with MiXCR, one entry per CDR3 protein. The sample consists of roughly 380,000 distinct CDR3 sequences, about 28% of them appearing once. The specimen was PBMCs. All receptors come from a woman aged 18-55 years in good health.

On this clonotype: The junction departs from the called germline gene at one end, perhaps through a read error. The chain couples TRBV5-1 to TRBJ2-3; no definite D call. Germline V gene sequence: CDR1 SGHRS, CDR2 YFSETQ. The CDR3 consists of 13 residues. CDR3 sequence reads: CASSLESRDTQDF. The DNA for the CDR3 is TGCGCCAGCAGCTTGGAGTCCCGAGATACGCAGGATTTT.

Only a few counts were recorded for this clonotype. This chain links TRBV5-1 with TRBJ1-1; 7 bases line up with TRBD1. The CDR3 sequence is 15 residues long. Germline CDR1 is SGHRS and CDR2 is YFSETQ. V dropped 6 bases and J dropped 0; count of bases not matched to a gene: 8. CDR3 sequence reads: CASKPGGGLNTEAFF. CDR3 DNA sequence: TGCGCCAGCAAACCAGGGGGGGGGTTGAACACTGAAGCTTTCTTT.